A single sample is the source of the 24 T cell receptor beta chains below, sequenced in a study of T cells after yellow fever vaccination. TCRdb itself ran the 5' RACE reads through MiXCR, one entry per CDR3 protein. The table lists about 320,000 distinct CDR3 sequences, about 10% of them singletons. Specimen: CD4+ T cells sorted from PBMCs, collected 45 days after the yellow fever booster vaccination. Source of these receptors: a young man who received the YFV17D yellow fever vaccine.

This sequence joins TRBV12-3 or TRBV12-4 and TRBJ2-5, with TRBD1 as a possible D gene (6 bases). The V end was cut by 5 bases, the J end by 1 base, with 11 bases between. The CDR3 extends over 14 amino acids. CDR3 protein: CASSHRGGQETQYF. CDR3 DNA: TGTGCCAGCAGTCATAGAGGGGGCCAAGAGACCCAGTACTTC.

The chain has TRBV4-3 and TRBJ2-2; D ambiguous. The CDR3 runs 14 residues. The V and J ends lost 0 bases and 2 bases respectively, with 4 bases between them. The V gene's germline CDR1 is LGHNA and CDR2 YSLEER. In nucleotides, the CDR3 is TGCGCCAGCAGCCAAGAAAGTAACACCGGGGAGCTGTTTTTT. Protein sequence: CASSQESNTGELFF.

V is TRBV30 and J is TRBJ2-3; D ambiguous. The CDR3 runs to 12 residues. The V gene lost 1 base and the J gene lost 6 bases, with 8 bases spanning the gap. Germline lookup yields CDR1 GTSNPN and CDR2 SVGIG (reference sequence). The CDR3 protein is CAWSAFLDTQYF. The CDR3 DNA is TGTGCCTGGAGTGCCTTCTTGGATACGCAGTATTTT.

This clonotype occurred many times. CDR3: CASSLSGGGTDTQYF. The CDR3 region has the DNA TGTGCCAGCAGCCTTAGCGGGGGGGGGACAGATACGCAGTATTTT. The chain joins TRBV6-5 to TRBJ2-3; 11 bases align to TRBD2. CDR1 and CDR2 from the germline V gene are MNHEY and SVGAGI. J gave up 3 bases and V 6 bases, and 5 bases lay outside the gene matches. The CDR3 totals 15 residues.

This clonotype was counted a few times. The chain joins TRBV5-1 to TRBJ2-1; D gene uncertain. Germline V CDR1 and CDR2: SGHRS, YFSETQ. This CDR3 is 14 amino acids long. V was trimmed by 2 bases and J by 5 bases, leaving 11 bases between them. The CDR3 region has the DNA TGCGCCAGCAGCTTCGGGCGGATCCACAATGAGCAGTTCTTC. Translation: CASSFGRIHNEQFF. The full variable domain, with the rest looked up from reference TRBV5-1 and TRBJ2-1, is KAGVTQTPRYLIKTRGQQVTLSCSPISGHRSVSWYQQTPGQGLQFLFEYFSETQRNKGNFPGRFSGRQFSNSRSEMNVSTLELGDSALYLCASSFGRIHNEQFFGPGTRLTVL.

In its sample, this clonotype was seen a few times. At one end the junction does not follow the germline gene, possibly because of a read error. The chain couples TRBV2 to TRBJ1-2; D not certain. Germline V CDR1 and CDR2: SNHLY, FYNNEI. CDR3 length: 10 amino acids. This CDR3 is CASSLDGYTF. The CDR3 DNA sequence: TGTGCCAGCAGTCTAGATGGTTACACCTTC.

CDR3 sequence reads: CASSPRPQSNEQFF. The CDR3, as DNA: TGTGCCAGCTCACCACGGCCCCAATCCAATGAGCAGTTCTTC. The genes are TRBV18 and TRBJ2-1; D remains ambiguous. V was clipped by 1 base and J by 6 bases, with 10 bases between them. CDR1 and CDR2 (germline): KGHSH, LQKENI. The CDR3 is made up of 14 amino acids.

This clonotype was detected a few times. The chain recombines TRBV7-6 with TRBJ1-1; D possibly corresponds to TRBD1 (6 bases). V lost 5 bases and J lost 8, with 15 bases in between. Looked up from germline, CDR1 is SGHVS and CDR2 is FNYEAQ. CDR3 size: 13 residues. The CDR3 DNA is TGTGCCAGCAGCCCAGGGACATGGCAAGAAGCTTTCTTT. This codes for CASSPGTWQEAFF.

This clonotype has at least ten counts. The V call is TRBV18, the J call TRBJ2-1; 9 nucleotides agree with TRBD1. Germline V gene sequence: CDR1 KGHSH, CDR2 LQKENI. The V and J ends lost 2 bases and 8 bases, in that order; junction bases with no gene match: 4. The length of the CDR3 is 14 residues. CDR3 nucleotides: TGTGCCAGCTCACCAAGGACAGGGGCGGATGAGCAGTTCTTC. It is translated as CASSPRTGADEQFF.

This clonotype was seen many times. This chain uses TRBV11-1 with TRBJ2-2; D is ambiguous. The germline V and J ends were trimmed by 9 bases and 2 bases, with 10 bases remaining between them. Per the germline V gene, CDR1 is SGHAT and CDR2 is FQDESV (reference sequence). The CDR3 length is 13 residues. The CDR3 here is CASGHLNTGELFF. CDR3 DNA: TGTGCCAGTGGGCACCTCAACACCGGGGAGCTGTTTTTT.

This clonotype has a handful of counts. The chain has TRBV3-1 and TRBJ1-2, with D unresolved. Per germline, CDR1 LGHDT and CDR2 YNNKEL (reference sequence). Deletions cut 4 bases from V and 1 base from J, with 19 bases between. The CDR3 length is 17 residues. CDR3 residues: CASSLSWTEKVNYGYTF. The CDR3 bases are TGTGCCAGCAGCCTGAGCTGGACGGAGAAAGTTAACTATGGCTACACCTTC.

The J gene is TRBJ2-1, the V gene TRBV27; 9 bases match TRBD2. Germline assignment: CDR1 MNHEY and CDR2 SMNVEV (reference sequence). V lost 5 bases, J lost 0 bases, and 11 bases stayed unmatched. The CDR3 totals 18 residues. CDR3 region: CASSSYSGGQSSYNEQFF. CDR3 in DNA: TGTGCCAGCAGTAGTTATAGCGGGGGTCAGAGCTCCTACAATGAGCAGTTCTTC.

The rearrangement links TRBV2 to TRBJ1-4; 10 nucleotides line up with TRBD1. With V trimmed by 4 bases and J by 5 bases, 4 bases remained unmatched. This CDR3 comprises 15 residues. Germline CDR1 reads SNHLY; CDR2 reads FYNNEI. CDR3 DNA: TGTGCCAGCAGTGCGTGGACAGGGGGAAATGAAAAACTGTTTTTT. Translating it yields CASSAWTGGNEKLFF.

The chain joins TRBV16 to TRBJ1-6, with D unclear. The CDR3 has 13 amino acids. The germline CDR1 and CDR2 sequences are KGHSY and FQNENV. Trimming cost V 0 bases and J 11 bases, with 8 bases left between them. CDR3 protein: CASSQSPGAPLHF. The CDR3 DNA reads TGTGCCAGCAGCCAATCCCCTGGCGCACCCCTCCACTTT.

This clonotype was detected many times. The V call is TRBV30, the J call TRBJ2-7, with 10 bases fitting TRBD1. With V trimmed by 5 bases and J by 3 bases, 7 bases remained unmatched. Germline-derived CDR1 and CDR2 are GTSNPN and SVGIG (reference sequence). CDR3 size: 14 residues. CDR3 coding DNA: TGTGCCTGGGACCCGGGACAGGGGTACTACGAGCAGTACTTC. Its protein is CAWDPGQGYYEQYF.

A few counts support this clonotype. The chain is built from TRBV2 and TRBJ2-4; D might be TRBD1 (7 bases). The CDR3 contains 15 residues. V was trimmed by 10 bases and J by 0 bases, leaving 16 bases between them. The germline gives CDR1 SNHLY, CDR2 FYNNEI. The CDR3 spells CATRGDNLAKNIQYF. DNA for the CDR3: TGTGCCACCAGGGGGGACAACCTAGCCAAAAACATTCAGTACTTC.

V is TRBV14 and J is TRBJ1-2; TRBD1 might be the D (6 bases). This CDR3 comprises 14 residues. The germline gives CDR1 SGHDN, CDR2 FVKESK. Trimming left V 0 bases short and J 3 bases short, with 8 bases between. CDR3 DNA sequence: TGTGCCAGCAGCCAAGAGCAGGGGTACTATGGCTACACCTTC. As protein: CASSQEQGYYGYTF.

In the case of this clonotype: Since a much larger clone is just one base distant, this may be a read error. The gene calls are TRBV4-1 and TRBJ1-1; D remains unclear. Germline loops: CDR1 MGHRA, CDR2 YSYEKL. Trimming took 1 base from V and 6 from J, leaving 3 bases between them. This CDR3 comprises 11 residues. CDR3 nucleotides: TGCGCCAGCAGCCAAGGGTCTGAAGCTTTCTTT. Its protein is CASSQGSEAFF.

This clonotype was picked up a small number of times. This CDR3 is CASSFGRLAKNIQYF. CDR3 DNA: TGTGCCAGCAGTTTCGGGAGGCTAGCCAAAAACATTCAGTACTTC. The V call is TRBV12-3 or TRBV12-4, the J call TRBJ2-4; 7 bases map to TRBD2. V trimming: 3 bases; J trimming: 0 bases; junction bases outside the gene matches: 2. This CDR3 is 15 amino acids long.

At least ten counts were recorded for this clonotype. Here the CDR3 reads CASSLGTNTEAFF. The CDR3 DNA is TGTGCCAGCAGCTTAGGAACCAACACTGAAGCTTTCTTT. The chain is built from TRBV7-2 and TRBJ1-1; D remains ambiguous. This CDR3 has 13 residues. Germline loops: CDR1 SGHTA, CDR2 FQGNSA. V lost 1 base and J 2 bases, leaving 5 bases between the germline ends. The entire variable domain, with the rest obtained from reference TRBV7-2 and TRBJ1-1, is as follows: GAGVSQSPSNKVTEKGKDVELRCDPISGHTALYWYRQSLGQGLEFLIYFQGNSAPDKSGLPSDRFSAERTGGSVSTLTIQRTQQEDSAVYLCASSLGTNTEAFFGQGTRLTVV.

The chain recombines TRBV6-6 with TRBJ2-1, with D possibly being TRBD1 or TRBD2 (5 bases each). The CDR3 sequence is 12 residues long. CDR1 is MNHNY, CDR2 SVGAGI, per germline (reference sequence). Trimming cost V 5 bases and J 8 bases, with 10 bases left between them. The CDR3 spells CASSHRGHEQFF. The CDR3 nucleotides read TGTGCCAGCAGTCATCGGGGCCATGAGCAGTTCTTC.

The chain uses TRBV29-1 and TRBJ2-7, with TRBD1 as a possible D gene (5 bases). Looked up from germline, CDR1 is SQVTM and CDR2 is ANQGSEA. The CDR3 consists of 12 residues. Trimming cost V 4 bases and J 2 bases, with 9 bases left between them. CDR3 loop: CSVVAGTYEQYF. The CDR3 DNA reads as TGCAGCGTTGTGGCAGGGACCTACGAGCAGTACTTC.

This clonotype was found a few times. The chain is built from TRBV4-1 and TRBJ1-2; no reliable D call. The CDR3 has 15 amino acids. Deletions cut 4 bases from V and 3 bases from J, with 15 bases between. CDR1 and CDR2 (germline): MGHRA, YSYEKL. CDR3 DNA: TGCGCCAGCAGCCTGGGAACTATTGGACACTATGGCTACACCTTC. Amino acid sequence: CASSLGTIGHYGYTF.

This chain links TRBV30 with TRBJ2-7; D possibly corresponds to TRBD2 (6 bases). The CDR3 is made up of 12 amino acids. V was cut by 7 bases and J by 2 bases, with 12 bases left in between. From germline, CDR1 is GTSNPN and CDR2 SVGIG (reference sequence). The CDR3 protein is CASQTSPYEQYF. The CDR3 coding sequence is TGTGCCTCCCAGACTAGTCCCTACGAGCAGTACTTC. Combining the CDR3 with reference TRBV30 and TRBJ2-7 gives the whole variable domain SQTIHQWPATLVQPVGSPLSLECTVEGTSNPNLYWYRQAAGRGLQLLFYSVGIGQISSEVPQNLSASRPQDRQFILSSKKLLLSDSGFYLCASQTSPYEQYFGPGTRLTVT.